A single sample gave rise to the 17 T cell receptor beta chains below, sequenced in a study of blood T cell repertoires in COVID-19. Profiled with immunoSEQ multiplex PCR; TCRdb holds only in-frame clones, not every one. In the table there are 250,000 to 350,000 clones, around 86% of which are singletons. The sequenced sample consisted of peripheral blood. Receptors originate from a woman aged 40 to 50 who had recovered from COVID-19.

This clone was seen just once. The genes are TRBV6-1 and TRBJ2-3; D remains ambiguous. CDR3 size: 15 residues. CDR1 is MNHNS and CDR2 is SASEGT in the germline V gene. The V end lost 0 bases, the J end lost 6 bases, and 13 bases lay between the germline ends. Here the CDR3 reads CASSEAFRPQDTQYF. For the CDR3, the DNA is TGTGCCAGCAGTGAAGCGTTCCGCCCCCAGGATACGCAGTATTTT.

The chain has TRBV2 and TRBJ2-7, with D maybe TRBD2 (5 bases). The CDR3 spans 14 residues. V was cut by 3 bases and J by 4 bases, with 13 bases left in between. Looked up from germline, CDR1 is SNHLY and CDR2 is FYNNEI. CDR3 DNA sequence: TGTGCCAGCAGTGAGGACCCTAGCTCGTACGAGCAGTACTTC. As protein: CASSEDPSSYEQYF.

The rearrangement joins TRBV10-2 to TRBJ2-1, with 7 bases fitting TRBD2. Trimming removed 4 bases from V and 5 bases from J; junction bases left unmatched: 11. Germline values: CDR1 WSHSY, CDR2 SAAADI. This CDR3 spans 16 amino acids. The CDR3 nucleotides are TGCGCCAGCAGTGTTTTCCCTAGCGGACTACACAATGAGCAGTTCTTC. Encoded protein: CASSVFPSGLHNEQFF.

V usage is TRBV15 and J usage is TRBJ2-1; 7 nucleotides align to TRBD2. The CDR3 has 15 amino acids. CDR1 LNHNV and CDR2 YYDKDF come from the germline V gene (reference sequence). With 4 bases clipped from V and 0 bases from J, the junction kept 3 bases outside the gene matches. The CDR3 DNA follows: TGTGCCACCAGCAAGGGGACTACCTCCTACAATGAGCAGTTCTTC. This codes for CATSKGTTSYNEQFF.

The CDR3 here is CASSYGQGAAFF. The CDR3 bases are TGTGCCAGCAGTTACGGACAGGGGGCGGCTTTCTTT. This chain uses TRBV6-6 with TRBJ1-1, with 11 nucleotides matching TRBD1. The germline V gene encodes CDR1 MNHNY and CDR2 SVGAGI (reference sequence). There are 12 residues in the CDR3. The V and J ends lost 2 bases and 11 bases, in that order; junction bases with no gene match: 1.

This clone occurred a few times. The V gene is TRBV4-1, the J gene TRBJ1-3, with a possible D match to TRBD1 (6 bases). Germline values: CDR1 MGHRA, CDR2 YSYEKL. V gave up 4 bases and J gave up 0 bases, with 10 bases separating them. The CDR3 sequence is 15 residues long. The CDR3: CASSPGQLSGNTIYF. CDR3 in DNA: TGCGCCAGCAGCCCTGGACAGCTCTCTGGAAACACCATATATTTT.

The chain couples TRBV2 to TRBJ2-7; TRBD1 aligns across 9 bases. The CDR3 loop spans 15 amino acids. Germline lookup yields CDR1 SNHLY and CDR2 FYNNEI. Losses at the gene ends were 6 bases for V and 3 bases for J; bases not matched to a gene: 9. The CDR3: CASRRPGTGLYEQYF. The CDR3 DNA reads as TGTGCCAGCAGACGCCCCGGGACAGGGCTCTACGAGCAGTACTTC. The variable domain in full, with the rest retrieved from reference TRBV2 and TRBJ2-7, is EPEVTQTPSHQVTQMGQEVILRCVPISNHLYFYWYRQILGQKVEFLVSFYNNEISEKSEIFDDQFSVERPDGSNFTLKIRSTKLEDSAMYFCASRRPGTGLYEQYFGPGTRLTVT.

The CDR3 DNA follows: TGTGCCAGCAGCGTAGGGGCTAGCCTAATGTTGGAGACCCAGTACTTC. This gives the protein CASSVGASLMLETQYF. The rearrangement joins TRBV9 to TRBJ2-5, with D perhaps TRBD2 (5 bases). Germline V gene lookup returns CDR1 SGDLS and CDR2 YYNGEE. The CDR3 loop spans 16 amino acids. The germline V and J ends were trimmed by 0 bases and 5 bases, with 17 bases remaining between them. Drawing the rest from reference TRBV9 and TRBJ2-5, the complete variable domain is DSGVTQTPKHLITATGQRVTLRCSPRSGDLSVYWYQQSLDQGLQFLIQYYNGEERAKGNILERFSAQQFPDLHSELNLSSLELGDSALYFCASSVGASLMLETQYFGPGTRLLVL.

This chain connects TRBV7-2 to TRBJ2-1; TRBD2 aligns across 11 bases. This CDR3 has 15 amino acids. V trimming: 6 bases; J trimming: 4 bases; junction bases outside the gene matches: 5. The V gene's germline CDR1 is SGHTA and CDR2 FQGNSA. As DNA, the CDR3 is TGTGCCAGCAGGTCCCGACTAGCGGGATACAATGAGCAGTTCTTC. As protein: CASRSRLAGYNEQFF.

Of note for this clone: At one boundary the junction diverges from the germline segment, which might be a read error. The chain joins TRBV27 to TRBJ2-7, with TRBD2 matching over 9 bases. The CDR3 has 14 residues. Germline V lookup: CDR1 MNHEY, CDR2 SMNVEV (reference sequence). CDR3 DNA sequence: TGTGCCAGCAGCCCCGGGACTAGCTCCAACGAGCAGTACTTC. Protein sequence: CASSPGTSSNEQYF.

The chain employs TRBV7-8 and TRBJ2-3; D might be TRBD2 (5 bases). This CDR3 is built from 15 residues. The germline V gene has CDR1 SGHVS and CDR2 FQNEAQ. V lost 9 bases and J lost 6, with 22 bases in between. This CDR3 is CASAGLGLGADTQYF. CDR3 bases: TGTGCCAGTGCGGGTCTCGGGCTCGGTGCGGATACGCAGTATTTT.

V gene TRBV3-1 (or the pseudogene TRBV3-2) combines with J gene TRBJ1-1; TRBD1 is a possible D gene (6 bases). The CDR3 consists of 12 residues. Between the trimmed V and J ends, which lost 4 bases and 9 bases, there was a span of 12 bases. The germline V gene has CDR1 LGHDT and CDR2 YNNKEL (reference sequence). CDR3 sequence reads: CASSRFQGKAFF. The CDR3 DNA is TGTGCCAGCAGCCGATTCCAGGGGAAAGCTTTCTTT.

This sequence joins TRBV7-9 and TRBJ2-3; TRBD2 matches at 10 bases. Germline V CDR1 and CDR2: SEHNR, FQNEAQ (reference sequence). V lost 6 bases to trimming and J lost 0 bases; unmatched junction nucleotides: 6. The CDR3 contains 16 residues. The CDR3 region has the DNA TGTGCCAGCAGGCCCCTAGCGGGAGTGAGCACAGATACGCAGTATTTT. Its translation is CASRPLAGVSTDTQYF.

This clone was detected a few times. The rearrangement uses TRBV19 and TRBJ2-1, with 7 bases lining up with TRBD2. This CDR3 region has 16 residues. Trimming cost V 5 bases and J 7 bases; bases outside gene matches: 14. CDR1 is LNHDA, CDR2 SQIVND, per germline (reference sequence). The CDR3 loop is CASSSQGAGVGNEQFF. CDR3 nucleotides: TGTGCCAGTAGTTCTCAAGGCGCGGGAGTGGGAAATGAGCAGTTCTTC. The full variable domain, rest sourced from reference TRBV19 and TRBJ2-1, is DGGITQSPKYLFRKEGQNVTLSCEQNLNHDAMYWYRQDPGQGLRLIYYSQIVNDFQKGDIAEGYSVSREKKESFPLTVTSAQKNPTAFYLCASSSQGAGVGNEQFFGPGTRLTVL.

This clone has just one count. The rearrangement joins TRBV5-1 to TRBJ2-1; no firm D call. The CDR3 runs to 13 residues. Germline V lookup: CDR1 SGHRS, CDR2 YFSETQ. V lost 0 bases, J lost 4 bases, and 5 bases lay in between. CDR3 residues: CASSLGHYNEQFF. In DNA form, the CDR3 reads TGCGCCAGCAGCTTGGGACATTACAATGAGCAGTTCTTC.

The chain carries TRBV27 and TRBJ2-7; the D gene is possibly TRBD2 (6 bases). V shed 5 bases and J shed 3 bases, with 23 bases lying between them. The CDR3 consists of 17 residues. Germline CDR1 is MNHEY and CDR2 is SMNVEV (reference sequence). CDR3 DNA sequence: TGTGCCAGCAGTACGCTCTACTCGCGGGACTTGGTCTACGAGCAGTACTTC. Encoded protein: CASSTLYSRDLVYEQYF.

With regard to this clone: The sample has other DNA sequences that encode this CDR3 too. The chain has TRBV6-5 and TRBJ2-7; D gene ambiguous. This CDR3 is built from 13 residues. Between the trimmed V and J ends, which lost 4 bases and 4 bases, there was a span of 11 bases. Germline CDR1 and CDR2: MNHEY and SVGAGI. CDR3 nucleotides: TGTGCCAGCAGTTCGGCAGGCCCTTACGAGCAGTACTTC. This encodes CASSSAGPYEQYF.